This T cell receptor beta chain derives from a study of blood T cell repertoires in COVID-19. Here immunoSEQ multiplex PCR was the method, and the copy in TCRdb shows in-frame clones only, minus some. Of roughly 230,000 clones in the sample, under 90% were seen once. Individuals drawn from about two dozen US areas were roughly 18 to 100 years old. This TCR was sampled from a woman aged 25 to 39 with acute COVID-19. Sequenced: PBMCs or T cells enriched from blood (not recorded which).

The CDR3 sequence: CASSSYRGSNEKLFF. As DNA, the CDR3 is TGTGCCAGCAGCTCATACAGGGGAAGTAATGAAAAACTGTTTTTT. The gene calls are TRBV11-2 and TRBJ1-4, with 7 bases identical to TRBD1. This CDR3 comprises 15 residues. Unmatched junction bases numbered 6, after V lost 4 bases and J lost 4 bases. Germline V gene lookup returns CDR1 SGHAT and CDR2 FQNNGV.